This section outlines one T cell receptor beta chain sequence together with its context. What it recognizes is unknown. This sample is drawn from a study of shared clonotypes between healthy human individuals. Study-wide context: CD8 memory received one plate per donor, CD8 naive two, CD4 memory three and CD4 naive three.

The study, taken as a whole, reports: Compared with memory subsets, naive subsets generally had larger estimated richness. Represented genetic and exposure-history diversity was restricted by having few donors.

The CDR3 is 15 residues long. Trimming took 2 bases from V and 9 from J, leaving 17 bases between them. Germline V gene lookup returns CDR1 GTSNPN and CDR2 SVGIG (reference sequence). Measured with immunoSEQ multiplex PCR; TCRdb has only the in-frame clones, and not every one. The table shows over a million clones, with approximately 78% occurring only once. The CD4+ fraction was divided into a CD45RA+ naive subset and a CD45RA-negative memory subset. The chain recombines TRBV30 with TRBJ1-6; TRBD1 might be the D (5 bases). The sequenced material came from memory CD4+ T cells from PBMCs. The subset is: CD45RA-negative fraction. This TCR derives from a man aged 18 to 29 in good health. Some clones in this sample may be carry-over from other donors' samples. CDR3 coding DNA: TGTGCCTGGAGTCCCCGTCGGGACGGTAGTTCACCCCTCCACTTT. Protein product: CAWSPRRDGSSPLHF.